Listed below are T cell receptor beta chains from one sample, sequenced in a study of HIV-infected patients and healthy controls. TCRdb recomputed calls from the 5' RACE reads with MiXCR, one row per CDR3 protein. Of approximately 7,000 distinct CDR3 sequences listed, 9.3% are singletons. The input for sequencing was blood, taken before antiretroviral therapy. These receptor sequences come from an adult with HIV infection. CDR3s include the opening cysteine and the closing phenylalanine or tryptophan. A D gene is named only where the DNA matches it firmly. Size values are once, few and many counts, or a class for expanded clones, and some rows have none.

J gene | V gene | D gene | clone size | CDR3 protein | CDR3 DNA
TRBJ1-1 | TRBV28 | NA | NA | CASRDRNTEAFF | TGTGCCAGCAGAGACAGGAACACTGAAGCTTTCTTT
TRBJ1-2 | TRBV6-5 | NA | many | CASSSEQGGGYTF | TGTGCCAGCAGTTCCGAACAGGGAGGTGGCTACACCTTC
TRBJ1-4 | TRBV7-7 | TRBD1 | medium-sized | CASSSGTGDEKLFF | TGTGCTAGCAGCTCCGGGACAGGGGATGAAAAACTGTTTTTT
TRBJ2-7 | TRBV4-1 | TRBD1 | many | CASSQGTGKLHYEQYF | TGCGCCAGCAGCCAAGGGACAGGGAAGCTACATTACGAGCAGTACTTC
TRBJ2-5 | TRBV12-3/TRBV12-4 | NA | medium-sized | CASKATGSLVETQYF | TGTGCCAGCAAGGCTACAGGCTCCCTAGTAGAGACCCAGTACTTC
TRBJ2-4 | TRBV14 | NA | few | CASSQESQAGAKNIQYF | TGTGCCAGCAGCCAAGAGTCGCAAGCGGGAGCCAAAAACATTCAGTACTTC
TRBJ1-1 | TRBV5-4 | NA | many | CASSLSPGEAFF | TGTGCCAGCAGCTTGAGCCCAGGGGAAGCTTTCTTT
TRBJ2-7 | TRBV4-1 | NA | large | CASSQYARDEQYF | TGCGCCAGCAGCCAATACGCCAGGGACGAGCAGTACTTC
TRBJ2-7 | TRBV2 | NA | medium-sized | CASSVRVGEQYF | TGTGCCAGCAGTGTCAGGGTCGGCGAGCAGTACTTC
TRBJ1-2 | TRBV29-1 | TRBD1 | many | CSVSTGGNGYTF | TGCAGCGTTTCGACAGGGGGCAATGGCTACACCTTC
TRBJ2-7 | TRBV4-2 | NA | many | CASSHGSRSYEQYF | TGTGCCAGCAGCCACGGGTCTCGGTCCTACGAGCAGTACTTC
TRBJ1-2 | TRBV2 | NA | many | CASSPRIGYTF | TGTGCCAGCAGTCCACGGATTGGCTACACCTTC
TRBJ2-4 | TRBV30 | NA | many | CAWQGLKNIQYF | TGTGCCTGGCAGGGTTTGAAAAACATTCAGTACTTC
TRBJ1-2 | TRBV12-3/TRBV12-4 | NA | many | CASSLSWAGEGYTF | TGTGCCAGCAGTTTATCGTGGGCAGGGGAAGGCTACACCTTC
TRBJ2-7 | TRBV18 | NA | medium-sized | CASSQSRGRYEQYF | TGTGCCAGCTCACAAAGCAGGGGACGATACGAGCAGTACTTC
TRBJ1-1 | TRBV29-1 | NA | many | CSVAGGEAEAFF | TGCAGCGTGGCTGGGGGTGAAGCTGAAGCTTTCTTT
TRBJ1-1 | TRBV28 | NA | many | CASSLWGTTNTEAFF | TGTGCCAGCAGTTTATGGGGGACCACGAACACTGAAGCTTTCTTT
TRBJ2-1 | TRBV9 | NA | few | CASSVSMGNNEQFF | TGTGCCAGCAGCGTAAGTATGGGAAACAATGAGCAGTTCTTC
TRBJ2-7 | TRBV12-3/TRBV12-4 | TRBD1 | medium-sized | CASSLGQGVEQYF | TGTGCCAGCAGTTTAGGCCAGGGGGTCGAGCAGTACTTC
TRBJ2-7 | TRBV7-9 | NA | medium-sized | CASSWSLPGASYEQYF | TGTGCCAGCAGCTGGAGTTTGCCGGGGGCCTCCTACGAGCAGTACTTC
TRBJ2-7 | TRBV5-1 | TRBD2 | many | CASSSGLADTYEQYF | TGCGCCAGCAGCTCTGGGCTAGCGGACACCTACGAGCAGTACTTC
TRBJ2-3 | TRBV28 | TRBD2 | NA | CASTSAGGDTDTQYF | TGTGCCAGCACTTCAGCGGGAGGGGACACAGATACGCAGTATTTT
TRBJ1-1 | TRBV6-1 | NA | many | CASSEVEGAWTEAFF | TGTGCCAGCAGTGAAGTGGAGGGCGCTTGGACTGAAGCTTTCTTT
TRBJ2-2 | TRBV29-1 | NA | medium-sized | CSVEVEPFTGELFF | TGCAGCGTTGAAGTAGAGCCCTTCACCGGGGAGCTGTTTTTT
TRBJ2-5 | TRBV25-1 | NA | medium-sized | CASSVGYQETQYF | TGTGCCAGCAGTGTGGGTTACCAAGAGACCCAGTACTTC
TRBJ2-3 | TRBV20-1 | TRBD2 | many | CSATAGGGGTDTQYF | TGCAGTGCTACTGCCGGCGGGGGGGGTACAGATACGCAGTATTTT
TRBJ2-2 | TRBV19 | NA | many | CASSSDTLAGELFF | TGTGCCAGTAGTAGCGATACTTTGGCCGGGGAGCTGTTTTTT
TRBJ2-3 | TRBV10-2 | NA | many | CASSDNSRGYTDTQYF | TGCGCCAGCAGTGATAATTCTAGGGGCTACACAGATACGCAGTATTTT
TRBJ2-4 | TRBV9 | NA | medium-sized | CASSAGPDKNIQYF | TGTGCCAGCAGCGCCGGACCCGACAAAAACATTCAGTACTTC
TRBJ2-1 | TRBV28 | TRBD1 | few | CASSSDRGRFDEQFF | TGTGCCAGCAGTTCCGACAGGGGGCGATTCGATGAGCAGTTCTTC
TRBJ2-7 | TRBV9 | TRBD2 | few | CASSVGTSGRHEQYF | TGTGCCAGCAGCGTAGGAACTAGCGGGAGACACGAGCAGTACTTC
TRBJ2-2 | TRBV7-8 | TRBD1 | medium-sized | CASSPGQGNFGPGELFF | TGTGCCAGCAGCCCGGGACAGGGAAATTTTGGCCCCGGGGAGCTGTTTTTT
TRBJ2-1 | TRBV4-1 | NA | many | CASSQERASWSYNEQFF | TGCGCCAGCAGCCAAGAAAGGGCTAGCTGGTCCTACAATGAGCAGTTCTTC
TRBJ1-1 | TRBV6-6 | NA | many | CASSQDSVILNTEAFF | TGTGCCAGCAGTCAGGACTCGGTGATCCTGAACACTGAAGCTTTCTTT
TRBJ2-3 | TRBV11-3 | TRBD2 | medium-sized | CASSPLGGGTDTQYF | TGTGCCAGCAGCCCCCTGGGGGGGGGCACAGATACGCAGTATTTT
TRBJ2-1 | TRBV7-6 | TRBD2 | medium-sized | CASSLPGLAGELSYNEQFF | TGTGCCAGCAGCTTGCCGGGACTAGCGGGGGAACTCTCCTACAATGAGCAGTTCTTC
TRBJ2-3 | TRBV11-2 | NA | many | CASSLGAVNFHTQYF | TGTGCCAGCAGCTTAGGAGCAGTTAATTTCCATACGCAGTATTTT
TRBJ1-1 | TRBV28 | NA | NA | CASSGAEAFF | TGTGCCAGCAGCGGTGCTGAAGCTTTCTTT
TRBJ2-5 | TRBV12-3/TRBV12-4 | NA | medium-sized | CASSLLTGQETQYF | TGTGCCAGCAGTTTATTAACAGGGCAAGAGACCCAGTACTTC
TRBJ2-2 | TRBV6-5 | TRBD1 | medium-sized | CASSRTGVAVNTGELFF | TGTGCCAGCAGCCGGACAGGGGTGGCAGTGAACACCGGGGAGCTGTTTTTT
TRBJ1-1 | TRBV12-3/TRBV12-4 | TRBD1 | many | CASSVNWDRGTEAFF | TGTGCCAGCAGTGTAAATTGGGACAGGGGAACTGAAGCTTTCTTT
TRBJ2-5 | TRBV20-1 | NA | medium-sized | CSATGEGETQYF | TGCAGTGCGACAGGGGAGGGGGAGACCCAGTACTTC
TRBJ2-6 | TRBV2 | TRBD2 | many | CASSASRGVISGANVLTF | TGTGCCAGCAGTGCTTCACGGGGGGTAATCTCTGGGGCCAACGTCCTGACTTTC
TRBJ2-3 | TRBV13 | NA | large | CASSPIGLRDTQYF | TGTGCCAGCAGCCCGATCGGACTAAGAGATACGCAGTATTTT
TRBJ2-2 | TRBV11-2 | TRBD1 | few | CASSYTTQGATDGELFF | TGTGCCAGCAGCTACACCACCCAGGGGGCGACAGACGGGGAGCTGTTTTTT
TRBJ2-2 | TRBV9 | TRBD1 | many | CASSPRQGIAGELFF | TGTGCCAGCAGCCCCAGACAGGGGATCGCCGGGGAGCTGTTTTTT
TRBJ2-2 | TRBV29-1 | TRBD2 | NA | CSGLGLAGAVDTGELFF | TGCAGCGGATTGGGACTAGCGGGAGCGGTAGACACCGGGGAGCTGTTTTTT
TRBJ1-1 | TRBV20-1 | NA | few | CSARLQDTEAFF | TGCAGTGCTAGACTTCAGGACACTGAAGCTTTCTTT
TRBJ2-7 | TRBV4-1 | NA | medium-sized | CASSQGPRSYEQYF | TGCGCCAGCAGCCAGGGTCCCAGGTCCTACGAGCAGTACTTC
TRBJ2-1 | TRBV10-3 | TRBD1 | many | CAISEDRVAYNEQFF | TGTGCCATCAGTGAGGACAGGGTGGCCTACAATGAGCAGTTCTTC
TRBJ2-3 | TRBV11-2 | NA | medium-sized | CASSLVGGLTDTQYF | TGTGCCAGCAGCTTAGTAGGCGGTCTCACAGATACGCAGTATTTT
TRBJ1-5 | TRBV27 | NA | medium-sized | CASSLGRNHQPQHF | TGTGCCAGCAGTTTAGGGCGGAACCATCAGCCCCAGCATTTT
TRBJ1-1 | TRBV5-8 | NA | many | CASSLPGEGNTEAFF | TGTGCCAGCAGCCTCCCGGGGGAAGGTAACACTGAAGCTTTCTTT
TRBJ2-1 | TRBV5-1 | TRBD2 | many | CASSPLDLTSGGNEQFF | TGCGCCAGCAGCCCACTGGATCTTACTAGCGGGGGCAATGAGCAGTTCTTC
TRBJ2-7 | TRBV11-2 | NA | many | CASSLGLGTTYEQYF | TGTGCCAGCAGCTTAGGGCTAGGGACAACCTACGAGCAGTACTTC
TRBJ1-1 | TRBV5-1 | NA | few | CASSTQDTEAFF | TGCGCCAGCAGCACGCAGGACACTGAAGCTTTCTTT
TRBJ2-1 | TRBV5-1 | TRBD2 | many | CASSLKRGYNEQFF | TGCGCCAGCAGCTTGAAGCGGGGGTACAATGAGCAGTTCTTC
TRBJ2-7 | TRBV6-2/TRBV6-3 | TRBD2 | many | CASSFRTGPRLAGGVYEQYF | TGTGCCAGCAGTTTTCGCACGGGACCGAGACTAGCGGGAGGTGTCTACGAGCAGTACTTC
TRBJ1-3 | TRBV9 | NA | medium-sized | CASSRDGSGNTIYF | TGTGCCAGCAGTCGGGACGGGTCTGGAAACACCATATATTTT
TRBJ2-5 | TRBV6-6 | NA | medium-sized | CASSYAEETQYF | TGTGCCAGCAGTTACGCGGAAGAGACCCAGTACTTC